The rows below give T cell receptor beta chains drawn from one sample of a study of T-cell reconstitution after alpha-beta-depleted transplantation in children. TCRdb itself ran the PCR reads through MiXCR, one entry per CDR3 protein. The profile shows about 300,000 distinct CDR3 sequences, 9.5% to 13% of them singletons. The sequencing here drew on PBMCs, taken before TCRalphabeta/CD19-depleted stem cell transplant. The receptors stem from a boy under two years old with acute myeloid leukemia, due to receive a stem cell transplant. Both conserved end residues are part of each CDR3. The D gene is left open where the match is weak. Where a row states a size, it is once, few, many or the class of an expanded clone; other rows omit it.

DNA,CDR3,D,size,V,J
TGCGCCAGCAGCTTGATGGAGACACTATACAATGAGCAGTTCTTC,CASSLMETLYNEQFF,.,.,TRBV5-1,TRBJ2-1
TGCAGTGCTAGGGCCGGGACAGGGTATGGCTACACCTTC,CSARAGTGYGYTF,TRBD1,few,TRBV20-1,TRBJ1-2
TGTGCCAGCAGCTTAGCTTCTGGGGGACAGGGGGATGTGAATGAGCAGTTCTTC,CASSLASGGQGDVNEQFF,TRBD1,many,TRBV7-2,TRBJ2-1
TGTGCCAGCAGCACCGGGACAGGGTTGTACGAGCAGTACTTC,CASSTGTGLYEQYF,TRBD1,many,TRBV9,TRBJ2-7
TGCGCCAGCAGCTTAGGGGGGGCTCTCCAAGAGACCCAGTACTTC,CASSLGGALQETQYF,.,many,TRBV5-1,TRBJ2-5
TGCGCCAGCAGCCAAGGCCGAACAGGGGGCGACGAAAAACTGTTTTTT,CASSQGRTGGDEKLFF,TRBD1,many,TRBV4-3,TRBJ1-4
TGTGCCAGCAGGGGGGGCCCGGGCACTGAAGCTTTCTTT,CASRGGPGTEAFF,.,many,TRBV6-1,TRBJ1-1
TGTGCCATTATTCCGGGTCCCACAGATACGCAGTATTTT,CAIIPGPTDTQYF,.,many,TRBV28,TRBJ2-3
TGTGCCAGCAGTGACCCTGGTCGGCGGACCTACGAGCAGTACTTC,CASSDPGRRTYEQYF,.,few,TRBV6-1,TRBJ2-7
TGTGCCACCAGCAGGGGACATGGAGGAAATGAAAAACTGTTTTTT,CATSRGHGGNEKLFF,.,many,TRBV15,TRBJ1-4
TGTGCCAGCAGCTTAGCTTTGCGGTCAGATACGCAGTATTTT,CASSLALRSDTQYF,.,.,TRBV7-2,TRBJ2-3
TGCGCCAGCAGCCCAGGACTAACGAACACCGGGGAGCTGTTTTTT,CASSPGLTNTGELFF,.,many,TRBV4-3,TRBJ2-2
TGCGCCAGCAGCCAAGATACCGGGATGAAAAAAATCTCCTACAATGAGCAGTTCTTC,CASSQDTGMKKISYNEQFF,.,many,TRBV4-3,TRBJ2-1
TGTGCCAGCAGTTTCTGGGCTAGCGGGAGTAGGTCCTACGAGCAGTACTTC,CASSFWASGSRSYEQYF,TRBD2,once,TRBV28,TRBJ2-7
TGCGCCAGCAGCCCGGAGACTAGCGGGAGGGCCAGGGAAGCCAAAAACATTCAGTACTTC,CASSPETSGRAREAKNIQYF,TRBD2,many,TRBV5-1,TRBJ2-4
TGTGCCAGCAGCAGCCCCCCCACTTTAGCCAAAAACATTCAGTACTTC,CASSSPPTLAKNIQYF,.,many,TRBV21-1,TRBJ2-4
TGTGCCAGCAGCCAATCTGAGCGGGAGGCCCGAGATACGCAGTATTTT,CASSQSEREARDTQYF,TRBD2,many,TRBV16,TRBJ2-3
TGTGCCAGCAGCGCCAGGGGTTACGAGCAGTTCTTC,CASSARGYEQFF,.,many,TRBV9,TRBJ2-1
TGTGCCAGCAGATCCTCGTGGACAGGGGTTAGGGATGAGCAGTTCTTC,CASRSSWTGVRDEQFF,TRBD1,many,TRBV28,TRBJ2-1
TGTGCCAGCAGCCCGACTAGCGGGATTGAGCAGTTCTTC,CASSPTSGIEQFF,TRBD2,few,TRBV7-6,TRBJ2-1
TGCAGTGCTAGGACTAGCGGGAGTTACGAGCAGTACTTC,CSARTSGSYEQYF,TRBD2,few,TRBV20-1,TRBJ2-7
TGTGCCAGCAGTTTACGGGGCCTTTACGAGCAGTACTTC,CASSLRGLYEQYF,.,many,TRBV12-3/TRBV12-4,TRBJ2-7
TGTGCCAGCAGCCAATCCGGGACAGGGGATTACGAGCAGTACTTC,CASSQSGTGDYEQYF,TRBD1,few,TRBV3-1,TRBJ2-7
TGCAGTGCTAGAGAAGGTGGGGCAACTACTAATGAAAAACTGTTTTTT,CSAREGGATTNEKLFF,.,many,TRBV20-1,TRBJ1-4
TGTGCCAGCAGCCCACATCACCAGGGAGCAGATACGCAGTATTTT,CASSPHHQGADTQYF,.,many,TRBV11-2,TRBJ2-3
TGTGCCAGCAGGGAGGCCAACATTCCTGGATCTGGGGCCAACGTCCTGACTTTC,CASREANIPGSGANVLTF,.,few,TRBV7-3,TRBJ2-6
TGTGCCAGCAGTTTAGCTCCAGGGAGCACAGATACGCAGTATTTT,CASSLAPGSTDTQYF,.,many,TRBV12-3/TRBV12-4,TRBJ2-3
TGTGCCAGCAGCTTAGCCGGGACTATCAATGAGCAGTTCTTC,CASSLAGTINEQFF,TRBD2,many,TRBV7-2,TRBJ2-1
TGTGCCAGCAGCCTTGTACATGGGGCGATCTACGAGCAGTACTTC,CASSLVHGAIYEQYF,.,.,TRBV3-1,TRBJ2-7
TGTGCCAGCTCATCAGAGGGGCGGACAAACGAGCAGTACTTC,CASSSEGRTNEQYF,.,.,TRBV18,TRBJ2-7
TGCGCCAGCGTTCCGGGACAGGGAAACAATGAGCAGTTCTTC,CASVPGQGNNEQFF,TRBD1,medium-sized,TRBV5-1,TRBJ2-1
TGTGCCAGCAGCCGAAAACAGGGGTGGGCAGATACGCAGTATTTT,CASSRKQGWADTQYF,TRBD1,many,TRBV7-2,TRBJ2-3
TGTGCCAGCGAGTTGAGAGGATTTTCAGGGGTGAACAATGAGCAGTTCTTC,CASELRGFSGVNNEQFF,.,many,TRBV12-3/TRBV12-4,TRBJ2-1
TGTGCCAGCAGCCCCGTACTAGCGAGCACAGATACGCAGTATTTT,CASSPVLASTDTQYF,TRBD2,many,TRBV27,TRBJ2-3
TGCAGTGCTAGGGGACTAGCCCAAGAGACCCAGTACTTC,CSARGLAQETQYF,TRBD2,many,TRBV20-1,TRBJ2-5